Presented here are 24 T cell receptor beta chains from one specimen sequenced in a study of CXCR3-negative and CXCR3-positive naive CD8 T cells (dated by TCRdb to the late 2010s). What these receptors recognize is not known. Sequencer: NextSeq 550. The Human TCR Profiling Kit (MiLaboratory) was used to prepare UMI-labeled 5' RACE TRB cDNA libraries. TCRdb reprocessed the reads and lists each CDR3 protein sequence as a single entry, with no DNA. Per the sample table, the count is 140,000 to 150,000 distinct CDR3 sequences. The top ten clones comprise around 0.28% of the sample. Findings and caveats that apply to the study as a whole: TRB CDR3s from CXCR3-positive naive cells showed higher hydrophobicity (lower Kidera factor 4), lower energy, and higher strength and volume indices than CXCR3-negative naive cells.

Sequenced: naive CXCR3+ CD8+ T cells from blood. What the cell subset or site label conveys for this sample: CD45RO-CCR7+CD27+CD95- naive CD8+ T cells expressing CXCR3 (TNR3+). Source of these receptors: a human donor in good health. Some clones in this sample may be carry-over from other donors' samples.

The chain recombines TRBV6-6 with TRBJ2-5; TCRdb's assignment of TRBD1 cannot be checked, as there is no DNA. CDR1 is MNHNY, CDR2 SVGAGI, per germline (reference sequence). This CDR3 comprises 15 residues. CDR3 region: CASSYFGDPQETQYF.

The chain couples TRBV20-1 to TRBJ2-1; TCRdb's D call of TRBD2 is untestable without DNA. This CDR3 is built from 16 residues. Germline V CDR1 and CDR2: DFQATT, SNEGSKA (reference sequence). The CDR3 is CSARDSSGMNYNEQFF.

The chain uses TRBV2 and TRBJ2-7. Looked up from germline, CDR1 is SNHLY and CDR2 is FYNNEI. The CDR3 length is 12 residues. The CDR3 sequence is CASSDMGYEQYF. Looking up the rest from reference TRBV2 and TRBJ2-7 gives the full variable domain: EPEVTQTPSHQVTQMGQEVILRCVPISNHLYFYWYRQILGQKVEFLVSFYNNEISEKSEIFDDQFSVERPDGSNFTLKIRSTKLEDSAMYFCASSDMGYEQYFGPGTRLTVT.

The rearrangement joins TRBV12-3 or TRBV12-4 to TRBJ1-2; TCRdb proposes TRBD1, but this gene call is untestable without DNA. CDR3 length: 13 amino acids. CDR3 amino acids: CASSLGAVYGYTF.

V and J are TRBV29-1 and TRBJ2-2; TCRdb's D call, TRBD2, is unchecked because there is no DNA. Germline CDR1 SQVTM, CDR2 ANQGSEA. The CDR3 is made up of 13 amino acids. The CDR3 reads CSVEEGGTGELFF.

This chain links TRBV25-1 with TRBJ2-2; the D call of TRBD2 rests on TCRdb alone, since no DNA is present to check it. In germline, CDR1 is MGHDK, CDR2 SYGVNS. This CDR3 spans 22 amino acids. CDR3 residues: CASSEYGKLAGENGQRTGELFF.

The chain couples TRBV7-6 to TRBJ2-7; TCRdb designates TRBD1, a call that cannot be tested without DNA. Germline V gives CDR1 SGHVS, CDR2 FNYEAQ. The CDR3 consists of 14 residues. The CDR3 here is CASSLGDRGHEQYF.

This rearrangement joins TRBV4-1 to TRBJ2-7; no DNA is available, so the TRBD2 call from TCRdb remains unchecked. CDR1 and CDR2 from the germline V gene are MGHRA and YSYEKL. The CDR3 is made up of 15 amino acids. CDR3 region: CASSHHSGRIYEQYF.

The rearrangement links TRBV6-6 to TRBJ2-2. CDR3 length: 17 residues. Germline assignment: CDR1 MNHNY and CDR2 SVGAGI (reference sequence). The CDR3 loop reads CASSYSSLGANTGELFF.

V usage is TRBV29-1 and J usage is TRBJ2-7; TCRdb reports TRBD1, a call that lacks DNA to check it against. The CDR3 consists of 15 residues. Per the germline V gene, CDR1 is SQVTM and CDR2 is ANQGSEA. CDR3 sequence reads: CSTSGTGDPSYEQYF.

The rearrangement uses TRBV6-6 and TRBJ2-2. Germline assignment: CDR1 MNHNY and CDR2 SVGAGI (reference sequence). The CDR3 consists of 12 residues. CDR3 sequence reads: CASTSDGGELFF.

This sequence joins TRBV20-1 and TRBJ2-7; absent DNA, TCRdb's TRBD1 call cannot be checked. Looked up from germline, CDR1 is DFQATT and CDR2 is SNEGSKA (reference sequence). The CDR3 runs to 14 residues. CDR3 amino acids: CSANSAAPSYEQYF.

The genes are TRBV5-6 and TRBJ2-1. The germline gives CDR1 SGHDT, CDR2 YYEEEE. CDR3 length: 15 residues. CDR3 amino acids: CASSLWRTNYNEQFF.

This chain uses TRBV29-1 with TRBJ2-7; TCRdb calls TRBD1, which cannot be checked without DNA. CDR3 length: 14 amino acids. Germline loops: CDR1 SQVTM, CDR2 ANQGSEA. CDR3 in amino acids: CSVAGTQVTYEQYF.

This chain joins TRBV7-3 and TRBJ2-1; the TRBD2 assignment by TCRdb is unverifiable without DNA. Germline V CDR1 and CDR2: SGHTA, FQGTGA. The CDR3 extends over 15 amino acids. This CDR3 reads CASSLLAGGIDEQFF. Looking up the rest from reference TRBV7-3 and TRBJ2-1 gives the full variable domain: GAGVSQTPSNKVTEKGKYVELRCDPISGHTALYWYRQSLGQGPEFLIYFQGTGAADDSGLPNDRFFAVRPEGSVSTLKIQRTERGDSAVYLCASSLLAGGIDEQFFGPGTRLTVL.

The rearrangement uses TRBV5-5 and TRBJ2-7; the TRBD1 assignment by TCRdb is unverifiable without DNA. Germline-derived CDR1 and CDR2 are SGHKS and YYEKEE (reference sequence). The CDR3 contains 14 residues. The CDR3 loop reads CASSLRGLYDEQYF.

The chain recombines TRBV12-3 or TRBV12-4 with TRBJ2-1. This CDR3 has 13 amino acids. The CDR3 region is CASSLGGYNEQFF.

The genes are TRBV11-2 and TRBJ2-7; the D gene TCRdb calls, TRBD1, cannot be checked with no DNA. The V gene's germline CDR1 is SGHAT and CDR2 FQNNGV. The CDR3 consists of 12 residues. The CDR3 loop is CASGDRAYEQYF.

The V and J genes are TRBV19 and TRBJ1-1. Germline CDR1 and CDR2: LNHDA and SQIVND (reference sequence). The length of the CDR3 is 13 residues. The chain's CDR3 is CASSFGPAFEAFF.

V and J are TRBV6-5 and TRBJ2-7; TCRdb calls TRBD1, which cannot be checked without DNA. The CDR3 runs to 14 residues. CDR1 is MNHEY and CDR2 is SVGAGI in the germline V gene. The CDR3 reads CASGSTGGVYEQYF.

The chain recombines TRBV15 with TRBJ2-6; TCRdb's D call of TRBD1 is untestable without DNA. The CDR3 runs 15 residues. The germline V gene has CDR1 LNHNV and CDR2 YYDKDF (reference sequence). CDR3 sequence: CATSRDRGSGDVLTF. The variable domain in full, completed from reference TRBV15 and TRBJ2-6, reads DAMVIQNPRYQVTQFGKPVTLSCSQTLNHNVMYWYQQKSSQAPKLLFHYYDKDFNNEADTPDNFQSRRPNTSFCFLDIRSPGLGDTAMYLCATSRDRGSGDVLTFGAGSRLTVL.

The rearrangement uses TRBV4-1 and TRBJ2-7; checking the TCRdb D call of TRBD1 is not possible without DNA. Germline values: CDR1 MGHRA, CDR2 YSYEKL. CDR3 length: 16 amino acids. The CDR3 reads CASSQEGTVATDEQYF.

J is TRBJ2-7 and V is TRBV9; the D call from TCRdb, TRBD1, cannot be confirmed without DNA. There are 15 residues in the CDR3. The germline CDR1 and CDR2 sequences are SGDLS and YYNGEE. CDR3 sequence reads: CASSVEGDSSYEQYF.

The chain carries TRBV5-1 and TRBJ1-3; absent DNA, TCRdb's TRBD1 call cannot be checked. Germline assignment: CDR1 SGHRS and CDR2 YFSETQ. This CDR3 region has 16 residues. This CDR3 is CASSKETGAPGNTIYF.